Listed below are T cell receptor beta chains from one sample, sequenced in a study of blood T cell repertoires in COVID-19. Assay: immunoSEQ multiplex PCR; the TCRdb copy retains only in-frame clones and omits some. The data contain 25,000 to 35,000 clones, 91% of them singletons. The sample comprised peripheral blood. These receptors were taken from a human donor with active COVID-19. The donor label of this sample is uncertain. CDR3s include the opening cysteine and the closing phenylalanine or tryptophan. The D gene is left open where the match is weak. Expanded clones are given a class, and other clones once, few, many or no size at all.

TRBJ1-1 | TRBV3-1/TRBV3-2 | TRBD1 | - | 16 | TGTGCCAGCAGCCTCGGGACAGGATCAATGAACACTGAAGCTTTCTTT | CASSLGTGSMNTEAFF
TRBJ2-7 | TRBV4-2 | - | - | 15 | TGTGCCAGCAGCCACGGCAGGGCCTCCTCCTACGAGCAGTACTTC | CASSHGRASSYEQYF
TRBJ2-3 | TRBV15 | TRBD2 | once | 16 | TGTGCCACCAGCAGAGATAGCGGGGGTGGCACAGATACGCAGTATTTT | CATSRDSGGGTDTQYF
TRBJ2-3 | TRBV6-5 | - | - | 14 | TGTGCCAGCAGTTATTTCAGGGCCACAGATACGCAGTATTTT | CASSYFRATDTQYF
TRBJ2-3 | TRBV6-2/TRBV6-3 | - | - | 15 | TGTGCCAGCAGCGGCGCGGGGTTGGGCACAGATACGCAGTATTTT | CASSGAGLGTDTQYF
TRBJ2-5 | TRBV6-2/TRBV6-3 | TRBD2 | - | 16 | TGTGCCAGCAGTTACGTAGCGGGAGAAACTAGAGAGACCCAGTACTTC | CASSYVAGETRETQYF
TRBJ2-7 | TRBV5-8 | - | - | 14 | TGTGCCAGCAGCAAGAAGGGAGAGAGGTACGAGCAGTACTTC | CASSKKGERYEQYF
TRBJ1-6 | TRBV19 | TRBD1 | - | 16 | TGTGCCAGTAGTGAACAGGGGGCCTCCTATAATTCACCCCTCCACTTT | CASSEQGASYNSPLHF
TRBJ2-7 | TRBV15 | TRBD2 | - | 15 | TGTGCCACCAGTCTCGTAGCGGGAGAAGGGTACGAGCAGTACTTC | CATSLVAGEGYEQYF
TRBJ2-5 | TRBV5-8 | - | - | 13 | TGTGCCAGCAGCCACAGGGTTCAAGAGACCCAGTACTTC | CASSHRVQETQYF
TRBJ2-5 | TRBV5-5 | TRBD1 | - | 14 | TGTGCCAGCAGTCGCCGACAGGGGGAAGAGACCCAGTACTTC | CASSRRQGEETQYF
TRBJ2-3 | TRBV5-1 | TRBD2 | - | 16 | TGCGCCAGCAATACCATGGAGCGGGGGGGCACAGATACGCAGTATTTT | CASNTMERGGTDTQYF
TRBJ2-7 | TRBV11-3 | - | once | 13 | TGTGCCAGCAGCTTGGGCGGGGACTACGAGCAGTACTTC | CASSLGGDYEQYF
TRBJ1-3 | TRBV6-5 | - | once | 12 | TGTGCCAGCAGTTCCAGGGTAAACACCATATATTTT | CASSSRVNTIYF
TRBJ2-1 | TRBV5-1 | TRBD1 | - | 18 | TGCGCCAGCAGCTTGGTAGGGACAGGAGGAACAAATTACAATGAGCAGTTCTTC | CASSLVGTGGTNYNEQFF
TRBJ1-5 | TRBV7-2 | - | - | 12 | TGTGCCAGCAGCTTTACGGGTCAGCCCCAGCATTTT | CASSFTGQPQHF
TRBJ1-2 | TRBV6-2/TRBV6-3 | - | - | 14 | TGTGCCAGCAGTTACTCGAGCGGGGGAAATGGCTACACCTTC | CASSYSSGGNGYTF
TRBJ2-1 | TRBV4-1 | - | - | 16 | TGCGCCAGCAGCCAAGAGCAGGTGAATTCCTACAATGAGCAGTTCTTC | CASSQEQVNSYNEQFF
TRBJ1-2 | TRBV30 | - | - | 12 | TGTGCCTGGAGTGTAGGGGGGGATGGCTACACCTTC | CAWSVGGDGYTF
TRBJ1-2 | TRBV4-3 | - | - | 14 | TGCGCCAGCAGCCAGAGCCTGGGGCTTTATGGCTACACCTTC | CASSQSLGLYGYTF
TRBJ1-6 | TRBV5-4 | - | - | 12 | TGTGCCAGCAGCTTGGCGAATTCACCCCTCCACTTT | CASSLANSPLHF
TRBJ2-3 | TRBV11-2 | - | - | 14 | TGTGCCAGCAGCTTAGATATTAGTTCAGATACGCAGTATTTT | CASSLDISSDTQYF
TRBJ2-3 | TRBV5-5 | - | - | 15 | TGTGCCAGCAGTTACCGGGAGTTTAGCACAGATACGCAGTATTTT | CASSYREFSTDTQYF
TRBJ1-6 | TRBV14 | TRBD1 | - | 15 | TGTGCCAGCAGCCTCCGGACAGGGAGAAATTCACCCCTCCACTTT | CASSLRTGRNSPLHF
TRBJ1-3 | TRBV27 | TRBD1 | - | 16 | TGTGCCAGCAGCAGGACAGGGCTAAAGACTGGAAACACCATATATTTT | CASSRTGLKTGNTIYF
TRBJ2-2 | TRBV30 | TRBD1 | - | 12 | TGTGCCTGGAAACAGGGGACCGGGGAGCTGTTTTTT | CAWKQGTGELFF
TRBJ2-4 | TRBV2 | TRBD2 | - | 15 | TGTGCCAGCAGTGAAGAGACTAGCCCCTCGGACATTCAGTACTTC | CASSEETSPSDIQYF
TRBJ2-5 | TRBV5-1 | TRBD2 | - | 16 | TGCGCCAGCAGCCCGGGGGGGTCTTCGGGGCAAGAGACCCAGTACTTC | CASSPGGSSGQETQYF
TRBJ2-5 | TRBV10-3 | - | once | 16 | TGTGCCATCAGTGTTGGTGCTAAAGGGGCTGAAGAGACCCAGTACTTC | CAISVGAKGAEETQYF
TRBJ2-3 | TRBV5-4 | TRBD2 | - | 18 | TGTGCCAGCAGCTTTGAGGGACTAGCGGGAGGTGGCACAGATACGCAGTATTTT | CASSFEGLAGGGTDTQYF
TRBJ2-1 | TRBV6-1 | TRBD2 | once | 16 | TGTGCCAGCAGTGAATGGGGACTAGCGGGAGACAATGAGCAGTTCTTC | CASSEWGLAGDNEQFF
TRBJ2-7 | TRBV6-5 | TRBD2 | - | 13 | TGTGCCAGCAGGATAGCGGGTCTCGGCGAGCAGTACTTC | CASRIAGLGEQYF
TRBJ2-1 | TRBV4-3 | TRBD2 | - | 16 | TGCGCCAGCAGCCAAGAGGCCAGCGGGAGTCCCAATGAGCAGTTCTTC | CASSQEASGSPNEQFF
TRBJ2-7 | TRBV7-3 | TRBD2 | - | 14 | TGTGCCAGCAGTTTCACGGGAGGGCACAACGAGCAGTACTTC | CASSFTGGHNEQYF
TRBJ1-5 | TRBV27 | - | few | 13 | TGTGCCAGCAGTTTGGGAGAAGACCAGCCCCAGCATTTT | CASSLGEDQPQHF
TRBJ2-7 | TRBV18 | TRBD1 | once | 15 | TGTGCCAGCTCACCTGACAGGGGTTCGTCCTACGAGCAGTACTTC | CASSPDRGSSYEQYF
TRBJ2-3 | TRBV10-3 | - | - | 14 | TGTGCCATCACCTCCAGCAGGGGGGCAGATACGCAGTATTTT | CAITSSRGADTQYF
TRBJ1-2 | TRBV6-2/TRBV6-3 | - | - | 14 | TGTGCCAGCAGGCCTTACTCGGGAGGATATGGCTACACCTTC | CASRPYSGGYGYTF
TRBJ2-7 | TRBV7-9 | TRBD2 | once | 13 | TGTGCCAGCAGCCCCGGGGGAGGGGACGAGCAGTACTTC | CASSPGGGDEQYF
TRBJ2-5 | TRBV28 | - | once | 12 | TGTGCCAGCAGCCCGACTAGGGAGACCCAGTACTTC | CASSPTRETQYF
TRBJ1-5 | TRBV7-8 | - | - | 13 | TGTGCCAGCAGGGGCCCCCAGGGACAGCCCCAGCATTTT | CASRGPQGQPQHF
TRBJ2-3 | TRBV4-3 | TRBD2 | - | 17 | TGCGCCAGCAGCCAAACTAGCGGGGGGGCAAGCACAGATACGCAGTATTTT | CASSQTSGGASTDTQYF
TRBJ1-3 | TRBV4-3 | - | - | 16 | TGCGCCAGCAGCCAAGATGCTGACAGCTCTGGAAACACCATATATTTT | CASSQDADSSGNTIYF
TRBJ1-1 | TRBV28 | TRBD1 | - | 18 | TGTGCCAGCAGTTCAATGCCGGGACAGCCTCTAATGAACACTGAAGCTTTCTTT | CASSSMPGQPLMNTEAFF
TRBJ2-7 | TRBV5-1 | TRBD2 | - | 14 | TGCGCCAGCAGTACCCCCGGGGGGGGCTACGAGCAGTACTTC | CASSTPGGGYEQYF
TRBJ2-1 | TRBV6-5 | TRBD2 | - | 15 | TGTGCCAGCAGTTGGGGGGGTCTAGTGGGAAATGAGCAGTTCTTC | CASSWGGLVGNEQFF
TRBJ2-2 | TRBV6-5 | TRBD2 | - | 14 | TGTGCCAGCAGTTACTGGCGGGAGGGCCTCGAGCTGTTTTTT | CASSYWREGLELFF
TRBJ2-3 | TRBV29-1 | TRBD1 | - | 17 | TGCAGCGTTCGAAGGGACCTCCGGGACAGAAACACAGATACGCAGTATTTT | CSVRRDLRDRNTDTQYF
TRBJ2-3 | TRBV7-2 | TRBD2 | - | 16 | TGTGCCAGCAGCTTAATCGGGGGGACTAGCACAGATACGCAGTATTTT | CASSLIGGTSTDTQYF
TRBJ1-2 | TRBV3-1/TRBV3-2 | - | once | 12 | TGTGCCAGCAGCCCGGCCCGGGGTGGCTACACCTTC | CASSPARGGYTF
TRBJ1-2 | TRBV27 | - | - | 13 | TGTGCCAGCAGTTGGGGACAACAGAGGCGCTACACCTTC | CASSWGQQRRYTF
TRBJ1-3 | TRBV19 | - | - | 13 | TGTGCCAGTACGGTTCACTCTGGAAACACCATATATTTT | CASTVHSGNTIYF
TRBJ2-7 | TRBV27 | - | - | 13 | TGTGCCAGCAGTAAGGTCGGGGGTTACGAGCAGTACTTC | CASSKVGGYEQYF
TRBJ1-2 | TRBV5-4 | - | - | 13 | TGTGCCAGCAGCTTAGTTCCAGGGATGGGCTACACCTTC | CASSLVPGMGYTF
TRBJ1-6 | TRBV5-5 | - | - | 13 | TGTGCCAGCAGCTTTAACAGGGACCCACCCCTCCACTTT | CASSFNRDPPLHF
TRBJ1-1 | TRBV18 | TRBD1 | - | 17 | TGTGCCAGCTCACCACGGACCCTCGGGACAGGGGACACTGAAGCTTTCTTT | CASSPRTLGTGDTEAFF